The following is a T cell receptor beta chain sequence with its context. Antigen: not known. These data belong to a study of a mutant IDH1 vaccine in newly diagnosed glioma. Background on the study: The vaccination schedule gave patients eight doses in weeks 1, 3, 5, 7, 11, 15, 19 and 23.

Profiling relied on immunoSEQ multiplex PCR, and the TCRdb table lists in-frame clones only, not all of them. The sample consists of some 40,000 clones, 75% to 90% of them appearing once. Time point reported: week 11, during vaccination. Topical imiquimod accompanied each vaccine dose, which consisted of 300 ug of mutant IDH1 20-mer peptide. CDR1 is SEHNR and CDR2 is FQNEAQ in the germline V gene (reference sequence). This CDR3 is built from 11 residues. Trimming took 3 bases from V and 5 from J, leaving 1 base between them. Sequencing was performed on peripheral blood mononuclear cells (PBMCs), taken from a glioma patient whose treatment included an IDH1 peptide vaccine. This chain connects TRBV7-9 to TRBJ2-2; D gene unclear. This sequence originates from a woman aged 25 to 45 with glioma. Some clones in this sample may be carry-over from other donors' samples. Written as DNA, the CDR3 is TGTGCCAGCAGCTTGACCGGGGAGCTGTTTTTT. Its protein is CASSLTGELFF. Complete variable domain (other parts from reference TRBV7-9 and TRBJ2-2): DTGVSQNPRHKITKRGQNVTFRCDPISEHNRLYWYRQTLGQGPEFLTYFQNEAQLEKSRLLSDRFSAERPKGSFSTLEIQRTEQGDSAMYLCASSLTGELFFGEGSRLTVL.